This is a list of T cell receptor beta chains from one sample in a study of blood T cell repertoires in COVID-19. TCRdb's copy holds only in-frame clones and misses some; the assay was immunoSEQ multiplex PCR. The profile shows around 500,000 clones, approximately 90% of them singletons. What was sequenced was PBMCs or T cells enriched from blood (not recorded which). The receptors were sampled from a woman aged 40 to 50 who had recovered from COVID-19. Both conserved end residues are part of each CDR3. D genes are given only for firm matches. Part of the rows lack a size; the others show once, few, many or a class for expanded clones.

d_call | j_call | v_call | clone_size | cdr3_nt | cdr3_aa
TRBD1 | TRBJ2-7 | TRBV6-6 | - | TGTGCCAGCACCCAGGGGGCGGAGTCCGAGCAGTACTTC | CASTQGAESEQYF
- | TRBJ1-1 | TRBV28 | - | TGTGCCAGCAGGTGGGGGGGTAGGAACACTGAAGCTTTCTTT | CASRWGGRNTEAFF
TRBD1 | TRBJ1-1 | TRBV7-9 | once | TGTGCCGGGCTTCGACAGGGGGGAACTGAAGCTTTCTTT | CAGLRQGGTEAFF
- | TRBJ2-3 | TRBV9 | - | TGTGCCAGCAGCGGGCTCACAGATACGCAGTATTTT | CASSGLTDTQYF
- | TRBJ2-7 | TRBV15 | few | TGTGCCACCAGCAGAGATTATAGAAGCGAGCAGTACTTC | CATSRDYRSEQYF
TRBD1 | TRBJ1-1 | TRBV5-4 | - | TGTGCCAGCAGCTTGAGGGACAGCAACACTGAAGCTTTCTTT | CASSLRDSNTEAFF
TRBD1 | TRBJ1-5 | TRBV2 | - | TGTGCCGGTGCGTGGGACAGGGAACAGCCCCAGCATTTT | CAGAWDREQPQHF
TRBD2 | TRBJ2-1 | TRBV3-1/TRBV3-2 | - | TGTGCCAGCAGCCAAGATGGGCTAGCGGGAGGGTGCTACAATGAGCAGTTCTTC | CASSQDGLAGGCYNEQFF
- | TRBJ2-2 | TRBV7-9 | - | TGTGCCAGCAGCTTAGTCCCATCGCTAGTGAACACCGGGGAGCTGTTTTTT | CASSLVPSLVNTGELFF
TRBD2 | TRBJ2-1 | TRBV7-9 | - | TGTGCCAGCAGCAACACCGGGACTAGCGGATACAATGAGCAGTTCTTC | CASSNTGTSGYNEQFF
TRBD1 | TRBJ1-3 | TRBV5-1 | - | TGCGCCAGTCGAGGGGGCTCACAGGGGACCTCTGGAAACACCATATATTTT | CASRGGSQGTSGNTIYF
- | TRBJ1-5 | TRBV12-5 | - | TGTGCTAGTGGTTTGGAACAGGGTCAGAATCAGCCCCAGCATTTT | CASGLEQGQNQPQHF
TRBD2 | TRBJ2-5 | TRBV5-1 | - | TGCGCCAGCAGCTGGCTCAGGACTAGCGGGACGCAAGAGACCCAGTACTTC | CASSWLRTSGTQETQYF
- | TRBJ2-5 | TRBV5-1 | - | TGCGCCAGCAGCTTGGGAGGGAACGGTGGAGAGACCCAGTACTTC | CASSLGGNGGETQYF
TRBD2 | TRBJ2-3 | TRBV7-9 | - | TGTGCCAGCAGCTTATCCCCACAGGGCTGGGGACTAGCGGGAGATACGCAGTATTTT | CASSLSPQGWGLAGDTQYF
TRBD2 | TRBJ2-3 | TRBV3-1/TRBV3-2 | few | TGTGCCAGCAGTAAGACTAGCGGGAGATCGGGCACAGATACGCAGTATTTT | CASSKTSGRSGTDTQYF
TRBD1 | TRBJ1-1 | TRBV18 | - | TGTGCCAGCTCACCGGGACAGGGGGCGGGTGAAGCTTTCTTT | CASSPGQGAGEAFF
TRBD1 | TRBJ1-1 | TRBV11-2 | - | TGTGCCAGCAGCTTAGCTAAGGGACAGGGGGCTGGAACTGAAGCTTTCTTT | CASSLAKGQGAGTEAFF
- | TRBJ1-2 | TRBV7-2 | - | TGTGCCAGCAGCTTATCAGGGAGAGGGGGCTATGGCTACACCTTC | CASSLSGRGGYGYTF
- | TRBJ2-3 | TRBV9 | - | TGTGCCAGCAGCGTAGTTCCGGGTTTAACAGATACGCAGTATTTT | CASSVVPGLTDTQYF
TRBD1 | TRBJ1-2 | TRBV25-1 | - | TGTGCCAGCAGTGACCGGGGGACAGGTGGCTACACCTTC | CASSDRGTGGYTF
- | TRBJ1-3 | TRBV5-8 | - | TGTGCCAGCAGCTTGAGGAGCTCTGGAAACACCATATATTTT | CASSLRSSGNTIYF
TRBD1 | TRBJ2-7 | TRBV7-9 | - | TGTGCCAGCAGTCGACAGGGCCTTTCCTACGAGCAGTACTTC | CASSRQGLSYEQYF
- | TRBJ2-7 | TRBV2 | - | TGTGCCAGCAGTGAGAGACAGAACCTCTACGAGCAGTACTTC | CASSERQNLYEQYF
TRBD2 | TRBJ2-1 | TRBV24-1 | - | TGTGCCACCAGTGAGGCGCCCGGGACTAGCGGGAGTCGGAATGAGCAGTTCTTC | CATSEAPGTSGSRNEQFF
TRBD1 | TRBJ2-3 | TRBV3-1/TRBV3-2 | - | TGTGCCAGCAGCCAAGGGACAGGGGGCACAGATACGCAGTATTTT | CASSQGTGGTDTQYF
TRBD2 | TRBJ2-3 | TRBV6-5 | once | TGTGCCAGCAGTCTTAGGACTAGCGGAACAGATACGCAGTATTTT | CASSLRTSGTDTQYF
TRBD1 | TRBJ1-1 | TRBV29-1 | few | TGCAGCGTTCTAGCCTTTGACAGGGAAGGCACTGAAGCTTTCTTT | CSVLAFDREGTEAFF
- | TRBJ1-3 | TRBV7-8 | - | TGTGCCAGCAGCTCCCACTCGACAGGAAACACCATATATTTT | CASSSHSTGNTIYF
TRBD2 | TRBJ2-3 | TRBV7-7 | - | TGTGCTAGCAGCTTATTCGAGACTAGCGGTACAGATACGCAGTATTTT | CASSLFETSGTDTQYF
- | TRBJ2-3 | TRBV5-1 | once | TGCGCCAGCACCCAAAGCGGGTATGCTACAGATACGCAGTATTTT | CASTQSGYATDTQYF
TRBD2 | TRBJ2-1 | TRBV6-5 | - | TGTGCCAGCAGACTAGCGGGACTCTACAATGAGCAGTTCTTC | CASRLAGLYNEQFF
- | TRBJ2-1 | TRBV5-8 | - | TGTGCCAGCAGCTTACTTTACAGATTCTCCTACAATGAGCAGTTCTTC | CASSLLYRFSYNEQFF
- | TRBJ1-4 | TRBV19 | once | TGTGCCAGTACCACCGGGGGAGGGTACGAAAAACTGTTTTTT | CASTTGGGYEKLFF
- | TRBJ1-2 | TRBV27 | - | TGTGCCAGCAGTCCGACAGGCTCTAACTATGGCTACACCTTC | CASSPTGSNYGYTF
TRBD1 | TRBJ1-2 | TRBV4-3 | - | TGCGCCAGCAGCCATGGGGACAGAAGAAACTATGGCTACACCTTC | CASSHGDRRNYGYTF